Listed below are T cell receptor beta chains from one sample, sequenced in a study of blood T cell repertoires in COVID-19. Repertoires were generated with immunoSEQ multiplex PCR, while TCRdb's copy carries only in-frame clones and drops some. This sample has over 200,000 clones, with over 70% found just once. Sequenced sample: PBMCs or T cells enriched from blood (not recorded which). The receptor source for this set is a woman between 25 and 40 years old who had been exposed to COVID-19. Each CDR3 is given with its conserved first and last residue. The D gene is left open where the match is weak. Not all rows give a size; the values are once, few, many and, for expanded clones, a class.

V gene: TRBV18
D gene: .
clone size: .
J gene: TRBJ2-7
CDR3 protein: CASTVPGPSGVEQYF
CDR3 DNA: TGTGCCAGCACGGTCCCGGGCCCCTCGGGGGTCGAGCAGTACTTC

V gene: TRBV5-1
D gene: .
clone size: .
J gene: TRBJ1-1
CDR3 protein: CASSDTYTEAFF
CDR3 DNA: TGCGCCAGCAGCGACACCTACACTGAAGCTTTCTTT

V gene: TRBV5-1
D gene: TRBD2
clone size: .
J gene: TRBJ2-3
CDR3 protein: CASSFGSAGRAVRRTDTQYF
CDR3 DNA: TGCGCCAGCAGCTTTGGGAGTGCAGGGAGGGCTGTACGTAGGACAGATACGCAGTATTTT

V gene: TRBV5-1
D gene: .
clone size: .
J gene: TRBJ1-2
CDR3 protein: CASSREQGRGYTF
CDR3 DNA: TGCGCCAGCAGCCGGGAGCAGGGTCGTGGCTACACCTTC

V gene: TRBV19
D gene: .
clone size: .
J gene: TRBJ1-2
CDR3 protein: CASSEFNYGYTF
CDR3 DNA: TGTGCCAGTAGTGAGTTTAACTATGGCTACACCTTC

V gene: TRBV27
D gene: .
clone size: .
J gene: TRBJ1-2
CDR3 protein: CASSLGGGYGYTF
CDR3 DNA: TGTGCCAGCAGTTTAGGGGGCGGCTATGGCTACACCTTC

V gene: TRBV4-2
D gene: .
clone size: .
J gene: TRBJ2-7
CDR3 protein: CASSQDAITGEQYF
CDR3 DNA: TGTGCCAGCAGCCAAGATGCGATCACGGGCGAGCAGTACTTC

V gene: TRBV10-1
D gene: TRBD2
clone size: .
J gene: TRBJ2-1
CDR3 protein: CASSGLAGAGVYNEQFF
CDR3 DNA: TGCGCCAGTTCGGGACTAGCGGGAGCCGGGGTCTACAATGAGCAGTTCTTC

V gene: TRBV19
D gene: TRBD1
clone size: .
J gene: TRBJ1-1
CDR3 protein: CASSNLLGQGGTEAFF
CDR3 DNA: TGTGCCAGTAGTAACCTCTTAGGACAGGGGGGCACTGAAGCTTTCTTT

V gene: TRBV19
D gene: .
clone size: .
J gene: TRBJ1-2
CDR3 protein: CASSLHGRGNYGYTF
CDR3 DNA: TGTGCCAGTAGTTTACACGGACGGGGGAACTATGGCTACACCTTC

V gene: TRBV7-3
D gene: TRBD1
clone size: .
J gene: TRBJ2-7
CDR3 protein: CASSFGQGYEQYF
CDR3 DNA: TGTGCCAGCAGCTTTGGACAGGGTTACGAGCAGTACTTC

V gene: TRBV6-5
D gene: .
clone size: .
J gene: TRBJ1-2
CDR3 protein: CASKEFDGSGYTF
CDR3 DNA: TGTGCCAGCAAAGAGTTCGACGGGTCTGGCTACACCTTC

V gene: TRBV6-5
D gene: TRBD1
clone size: .
J gene: TRBJ1-2
CDR3 protein: CASSRTQGVYGYTF
CDR3 DNA: TGTGCCAGCAGCCGAACCCAGGGGGTCTATGGCTACACCTTC

V gene: TRBV14
D gene: .
clone size: few
J gene: TRBJ1-2
CDR3 protein: CASSQEPRGGYTF
CDR3 DNA: TGTGCCAGCAGCCAAGAACCACGGGGTGGCTACACCTTC

V gene: TRBV9
D gene: .
clone size: .
J gene: TRBJ2-2
CDR3 protein: CASSVATGLGSLNTGELFF
CDR3 DNA: TGTGCCAGCAGCGTAGCCACAGGGTTGGGAAGCTTGAACACCGGGGAGCTGTTTTTT

V gene: TRBV10-1
D gene: TRBD2
clone size: .
J gene: TRBJ2-2
CDR3 protein: CASNQIAGAELFF
CDR3 DNA: TGCGCCAGCAACCAAATAGCGGGAGCGGAGCTGTTTTTT

V gene: TRBV27
D gene: .
clone size: .
J gene: TRBJ2-2
CDR3 protein: CASSRVSDSLLNTGELFF
CDR3 DNA: TGTGCCAGCAGCAGAGTCTCGGACAGCCTTTTGAACACCGGGGAGCTGTTTTTT

V gene: TRBV7-9
D gene: TRBD1
clone size: .
J gene: TRBJ1-2
CDR3 protein: CASSLDRGLYGYTF
CDR3 DNA: TGTGCCAGCAGCTTAGACAGGGGGCTCTATGGCTACACCTTC

V gene: TRBV9
D gene: TRBD1
clone size: .
J gene: TRBJ2-1
CDR3 protein: CASSESGGRNEQFF
CDR3 DNA: TGTGCCAGCAGCGAGTCAGGGGGTCGGAATGAGCAGTTCTTC

V gene: TRBV7-9
D gene: .
clone size: .
J gene: TRBJ1-3
CDR3 protein: CASSLGSGVAGNTIYF
CDR3 DNA: TGTGCCAGCAGCTTAGGCTCCGGGGTAGCCGGAAACACCATATATTTT